This record concerns one T cell receptor beta chain sequence. The antigen remains unidentified. J was trimmed by 6 bases and V by 6 bases; bases with no gene match: 2. The CDR3 totals 14 residues. The germline gives CDR1 WNHNN, CDR2 SYGVQD (reference sequence). Only in-frame clones appear in the TCRdb table, and some are missing; sequencing was by immunoSEQ multiplex PCR. Of 300,000 to 450,000 clones in the sample, approximately 90% were seen once. This record comes from a study of cytomegalovirus exposure and HLA in healthy donors. As for the study in general: The 120 or so validation repertoires, a later analysis reported, used the same platform as the 550 to 800 first-cohort repertoires. General observations from the study: The tendency of first-cohort TCR clusters to co-occur in the 120 validation repertoires was the finding of a later analysis. The investigators catalogued 180 or so TCR beta chains as cytomegalovirus-associated.

While the first cohort had hundreds of subjects, the donors belonged to the separate validation cohort of over a hundred subjects. The rearrangement joins TRBV10-1 to TRBJ2-1; TRBD2 agrees at 13 bases. The TCR originated in a woman between 18 and 29 years old in good health and CMV-seronegative. What was sequenced was PBMCs. The CDR3 DNA reads as TGCGCCAGCAGCCGACTAGCGGGAGGCAATGAGCAGTTCTTC. Its protein product is CASSRLAGGNEQFF.